The TCR beta chain under discussion was sequenced for a study of monozygotic twins with inflammatory bowel disease. TCRdb reworked the 5' RACE reads into one entry per CDR3 protein, no DNA. The sample totals a few hundred thousand distinct CDR3 sequences; its top ten clones hold approximately 5.9%. This CDR3 spans 13 amino acids. CDR1 and CDR2 from the germline V gene are DFQATT and SNEGSKA (reference sequence). The V gene is TRBV20-1, the J gene TRBJ2-7; the D call of TRBD1 rests on TCRdb alone, since no DNA is present to check it. The sequence was obtained from a human donor with ulcerative colitis or Crohn's disease, or a healthy co-twin of an affected twin (not recorded which). Sequencing used blood. This CDR3 is CSARVTGQYEQYF.